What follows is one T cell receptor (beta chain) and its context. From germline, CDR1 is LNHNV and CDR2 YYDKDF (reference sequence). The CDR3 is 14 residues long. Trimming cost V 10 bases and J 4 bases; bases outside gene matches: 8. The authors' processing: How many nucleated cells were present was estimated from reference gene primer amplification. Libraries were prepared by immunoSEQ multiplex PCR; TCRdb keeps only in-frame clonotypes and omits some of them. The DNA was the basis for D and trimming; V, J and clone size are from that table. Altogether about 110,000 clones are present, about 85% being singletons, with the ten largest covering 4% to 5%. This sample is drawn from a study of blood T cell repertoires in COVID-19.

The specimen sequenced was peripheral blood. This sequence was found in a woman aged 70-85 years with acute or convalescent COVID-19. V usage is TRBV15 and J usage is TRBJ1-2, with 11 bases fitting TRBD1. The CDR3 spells CAIKGQGAGYGYTF. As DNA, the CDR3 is TGTGCCATCAAAGGACAGGGGGCTGGCTATGGCTACACCTTC.